The 18 T cell receptor beta chains below come from one sample, sequenced in a study of blood T cell repertoires in COVID-19. Only in-frame clones appear in the TCRdb table, and some are missing; sequencing was by immunoSEQ multiplex PCR. The sample has roughly 220,000 clones; around 84% are singletons. Source material: peripheral blood. The source of these receptors is a man younger than 45 with active or convalescent COVID-19.

This chain uses TRBV28 with TRBJ1-2, with unresolved D. Trimming shortened V by 7 bases and J by 8 bases, and 17 bases separated the two germline ends. CDR1 and CDR2 (germline): MDHEN, SYDVKM. CDR3 length: 13 residues. The DNA for the CDR3 is TGTGCCAGCACCAACTGGAGGTTGGGGGGCTACACCTTC. Encoded protein: CASTNWRLGGYTF.

This chain links TRBV10-3 with TRBJ2-3, with 9 nucleotides matching TRBD1. CDR3 size: 18 residues. Germline-derived CDR1 and CDR2 are ENHRY and SYGVKD. V trimming: 8 bases; J trimming: 4 bases; junction bases outside the gene matches: 19. CDR3 amino acids: CAIGGTGKTGAEADTQYF. CDR3 DNA sequence: TGTGCCATCGGCGGGACAGGGAAGACGGGGGCCGAAGCAGATACGCAGTATTTT.

This chain links TRBV4-3 with TRBJ2-1; 9 positions match TRBD2. In germline, CDR1 is LGHNA, CDR2 YSLEER. The CDR3 has 15 amino acids. The V segment lost 0 bases and the J segment 8 bases; nucleotides outside the gene matches: 5. The DNA of the CDR3 is TGCGCCAGCAGCCAAGATCCTAGCGGGGTATATGAGCAGTTCTTC. This sequence encodes CASSQDPSGVYEQFF.

The chain has TRBV7-2 and TRBJ2-1; D call uncertain. This CDR3 contains 15 residues. Germline CDR1 reads SGHTA; CDR2 reads FQGNSA. Trimming took 3 bases from V and 0 from J, leaving 9 bases between them. The DNA for the CDR3 is TGTGCCAGCAGCTTTGGATCTAGCTCCTACAATGAGCAGTTCTTC. It is translated as CASSFGSSSYNEQFF.

The count of this clone is one. The chain links TRBV5-1 to TRBJ2-4, with a weak D call TRBD1 (5 bases). Per the germline V gene, CDR1 is SGHRS and CDR2 is YFSETQ. Trimming pared 1 base from V and 5 bases from J, leaving 13 bases between. The CDR3 loop spans 15 amino acids. CDR3 sequence (DNA): TGCGCCAGCAGCTTGTTTCCAGGGAAGGAAAACATTCAGTACTTC. Its translation: CASSLFPGKENIQYF.

This sequence joins TRBV5-1 and TRBJ2-1; TRBD2 aligns across 10 bases. The V gene's germline CDR1 is SGHRS and CDR2 YFSETQ. CDR3 length equals 16 residues. V was clipped by 5 bases and J by 3 bases; unmatched bases: 8. The CDR3 is CASRDGLADYYNEQFF. In DNA, the CDR3 is TGCGCCAGCAGAGACGGACTAGCGGATTACTACAATGAGCAGTTCTTC.

This chain joins TRBV24-1 and TRBJ2-5; possible D gene TRBD1, 7 bases. CDR3 size: 16 residues. Trimming shortened V by 7 bases and J by 3 bases, and 20 bases separated the two germline ends. Germline V gene sequence: CDR1 KGHDR, CDR2 SFDVKD. DNA of the CDR3: TGTGCCACCAGCCAGGGGGGCCCGGGGACAAAAGAGACCCAGTACTTC. This translates into CATSQGGPGTKETQYF.

The gene calls are TRBV9 and TRBJ1-1; D not certain. This CDR3 contains 14 residues. Trimming shortened V by 4 bases and J by 3 bases, and 13 bases separated the two germline ends. The germline V gene encodes CDR1 SGDLS and CDR2 YYNGEE. The CDR3 region is CASSFTSRDTEAFF. The CDR3 nucleotides read TGTGCCAGCAGCTTCACTTCGAGGGACACTGAAGCTTTCTTT.

A few counts support this clone. The rearrangement joins TRBV2 to TRBJ2-7; perhaps TRBD2 as D (5 bases). V was cut by 6 bases and J by 6 bases, with 12 bases left in between. The germline CDR1 and CDR2 sequences are SNHLY and FYNNEI. The CDR3 is 12 amino acids. Written as DNA, the CDR3 is TGTGCCAGCAGCTTGGCTAGCATCGAGCAGTACTTC. Protein: CASSLASIEQYF.

This clone was seen only a few times. V is TRBV18 and J is TRBJ2-7, with a tentative D call TRBD2 (6 bases). Looked up from germline, CDR1 is KGHSH and CDR2 is LQKENI. V lost 3 bases, J lost 3 bases, and 6 bases lay in between. The CDR3 extends over 12 amino acids. CDR3 loop: CASSPRDYEQYF. Here the CDR3 DNA reads TGTGCCAGCTCACCGCGGGACTACGAGCAGTACTTC.

Only a few counts were recorded for this clone. This chain connects TRBV30 to TRBJ1-1; perhaps TRBD1 as D (6 bases). This CDR3 spans 14 amino acids. Germline-derived CDR1 and CDR2 are GTSNPN and SVGIG (reference sequence). For the CDR3, the DNA is TGTGCGTGGGGGACACAGCTTATGAACACTGAAGCTTTCTTT. This codes for CAWGTQLMNTEAFF.

This sequence joins TRBV6-2 or TRBV6-3 and TRBJ1-1; tentative D call: TRBD1 (5 bases). Trimming took 0 bases from V and 3 from J, leaving 17 bases between them. Looked up from germline, CDR1 is MNHEY and CDR2 is SVGEGT. This CDR3 spans 17 amino acids. Here the CDR3 reads CASSYSGRGSLDTEAFF. The CDR3 coding sequence is TGTGCCAGCAGTTACTCGGGTCGGGGGAGTTTGGACACTGAAGCTTTCTTT.

V is TRBV11-3 and J is TRBJ2-7, with D possibly TRBD1 on 5 matching bases. The CDR3 runs to 15 residues. Deletions cut 7 bases from V and 7 bases from J, with 23 bases between. Germline values: CDR1 SGHNT, CDR2 YENEEA. The CDR3 is CASIIFPGRHGEQYF. Here the CDR3 DNA reads TGTGCCAGCATCATTTTCCCAGGGCGACATGGGGAGCAGTACTTC.

The CDR3 sequence: CATSRDTGSNEQFF. The CDR3 bases are TGTGCCACCAGCAGAGATACCGGGTCCAATGAGCAGTTCTTC. J is TRBJ2-1 and V is TRBV15; D is unclear. This CDR3 comprises 14 residues. V gave up 0 bases and J gave up 6 bases, with 9 bases separating them. From germline, CDR1 is LNHNV and CDR2 YYDKDF (reference sequence). The full variable domain, rest sourced from reference TRBV15 and TRBJ2-1, is DAMVIQNPRYQVTQFGKPVTLSCSQTLNHNVMYWYQQKSSQAPKLLFHYYDKDFNNEADTPDNFQSRRPNTSFCFLDIRSPGLGDTAMYLCATSRDTGSNEQFFGPGTRLTVL.

V usage is TRBV10-1 and J usage is TRBJ2-2; 8 bases are shared with TRBD1. Trimming cost V 8 bases and J 6 bases; bases outside gene matches: 5. The CDR3 runs to 13 residues. Per the germline V gene, CDR1 is WNHNN and CDR2 is SYGVQD (reference sequence). CDR3 bases: TGCGCCAGCGAGGGACAGGTGGCCGGGGAGCTGTTTTTT. Its translation is CASEGQVAGELFF.

This chain uses TRBV6-5 with TRBJ2-1, with 14 positions matching TRBD2. Germline V gene sequence: CDR1 MNHEY, CDR2 SVGAGI. CDR3 length: 15 amino acids. The V gene end was trimmed by 6 bases and the J gene end by 9 bases; junction bases not matched to a gene: 7. CDR3: CASSPGTSGSGEQFF. CDR3 sequence (DNA): TGTGCCAGCAGCCCCGGGACTAGCGGGAGTGGTGAGCAGTTCTTC.

This clone was detected only a few times. The J gene is TRBJ1-1, the V gene TRBV5-1, with a possible D match to TRBD1 (5 bases). The V gene lost 4 bases and the J gene lost 0 bases, with 10 bases spanning the gap. The germline gives CDR1 SGHRS, CDR2 YFSETQ. The CDR3 spans 14 residues. CDR3 bases: TGCGCCAGCAGCGCCCAGACAGTGAACACTGAAGCTTTCTTT. Translated: CASSAQTVNTEAFF.

This chain links TRBV9 with TRBJ1-6; 7 bases align to TRBD1. Germline-derived CDR1 and CDR2 are SGDLS and YYNGEE. CDR3 length: 14 residues. Trimming cost V 3 bases and J 10 bases; bases outside gene matches: 7. The CDR3 bases are TGTGCCAGCAGCGGCCGACAGGGAAACTCACCCCTCCACTTT. Amino acids: CASSGRQGNSPLHF. The full variable domain, completed using reference TRBV9 and TRBJ1-6, is DSGVTQTPKHLITATGQRVTLRCSPRSGDLSVYWYQQSLDQGLQFLIQYYNGEERAKGNILERFSAQQFPDLHSELNLSSLELGDSALYFCASSGRQGNSPLHFGNGTRLTVT.